The 8 T cell receptor beta chains reported below all come from one sample, sequenced in a study of T cell responses to AZD1222 COVID-19 vaccine. Sequencing was performed with immunoSEQ multiplex PCR; in TCRdb, only in-frame clones are kept and a portion is missing. The sample has 100,000 to 150,000 clones; 75% to 95% are singletons. This specimen was peripheral blood, taken on day 0 of AZD1222 vaccination. The receptors originated from an adult in good health.

The chain is built from TRBV12-5 and TRBJ1-2; D is undetermined. CDR3 length: 14 residues. Germline V gene data show CDR1 as LGHNT and CDR2 as FRNRAP. Trimming left V 0 bases short and J 6 bases short, with 11 bases between. The CDR3 nucleotides read TGTGCTAGTGGTTTGGTCGAGAATCTGAATGGCTACACCTTC. Amino acids: CASGLVENLNGYTF. The full variable domain, with the rest looked up from reference TRBV12-5 and TRBJ1-2, is DARVTQTPRHKVTEMGQEVTMRCQPILGHNTVFWYRQTMMQGLELLAYFRNRAPLDDSGMPKDRFSAEMPDATLATLKIQPSEPRDSAVYFCASGLVENLNGYTFGSGTRLTVV.

With respect to this clone: An end of the junction does not agree with germline; a read error may underlie this. The V and J genes are TRBV29-1 and TRBJ2-7; TRBD1 is a possible D gene (6 bases). CDR1 is SQVTM, CDR2 ANQGSEA, per germline. The CDR3 runs 11 residues. The CDR3 region has the DNA TGCAGCGTCGCGACAGGTGATTCTCCCGTCTTC. Its protein product is CSVATGDSPVF.

There are a few counts of this clone. V usage is TRBV5-4 and J usage is TRBJ1-1; D ambiguous. CDR1 and CDR2 from the germline V gene are SGHNT and YYREEE (reference sequence). Trimming left V 0 bases short and J 4 bases short, with 10 bases between. The CDR3 has 14 residues. CDR3 protein: CASSLESGSTEAFF. The CDR3 DNA is TGTGCCAGCAGCTTGGAGAGCGGGAGCACTGAAGCTTTCTTT.

This chain connects TRBV30 to TRBJ1-5; D is unresolved. This CDR3 is built from 11 residues. The germline V gene has CDR1 GTSNPN and CDR2 SVGIG (reference sequence). V lost 7 bases and J lost 7, with 11 bases in between. The CDR3 protein is CAFPLEQPQHF. The CDR3 DNA is TGTGCCTTCCCTTTGGAGCAGCCCCAGCATTTT. Drawing the rest from reference TRBV30 and TRBJ1-5, the complete variable domain is SQTIHQWPATLVQPVGSPLSLECTVEGTSNPNLYWYRQAAGRGLQLLFYSVGIGQISSEVPQNLSASRPQDRQFILSSKKLLLSDSGFYLCAFPLEQPQHFGDGTRLSIL.

The rearrangement uses TRBV5-6 and TRBJ1-5; D uncertain. The germline CDR1 and CDR2 sequences are SGHDT and YYEEEE. The CDR3 runs 17 residues. Trimming cost V 0 bases and J 5 bases, with 18 bases left between them. As DNA, the CDR3 is TGTGCCAGCAGCTTGGGTTTAGGTACGACGGCCCATCAGCCCCAGCATTTT. The encoded protein is CASSLGLGTTAHQPQHF.

V and J are TRBV7-2 and TRBJ1-3, with TRBD1 identical over 8 bases. Germline CDR1 and CDR2: SGHTA and FQGNSA. The V and J ends lost 4 bases and 4 bases, in that order; junction bases with no gene match: 3. This CDR3 is 14 amino acids long. CDR3 loop: CASSSTGAGNTIYF. CDR3 coding DNA: TGTGCCAGCAGCTCGACAGGGGCCGGAAACACCATATATTTT.

The genes are TRBV10-3 and TRBJ1-5; a possible D gene is TRBD1 (6 bases). The CDR3 is 15 amino acids. Germline V gene sequence: CDR1 ENHRY, CDR2 SYGVKD. The V end lost 1 base, the J end lost 6 bases, and 13 bases lay between the germline ends. CDR3 in amino acids: CAISEFGGGSQPQHF. The CDR3 coding sequence is TGTGCCATCAGTGAGTTCGGAGGGGGAAGTCAGCCCCAGCATTTT.

The chain recombines TRBV19 with TRBJ2-3; the D is unclear. The CDR3 extends over 12 amino acids. The V and J ends lost 2 bases and 6 bases respectively, with 6 bases between them. Germline CDR1 LNHDA, CDR2 SQIVND (reference sequence). CDR3 in amino acids: CASSIPGDTQYF. The CDR3 DNA reads TGTGCCAGTAGTATACCTGGGGATACGCAGTATTTT.